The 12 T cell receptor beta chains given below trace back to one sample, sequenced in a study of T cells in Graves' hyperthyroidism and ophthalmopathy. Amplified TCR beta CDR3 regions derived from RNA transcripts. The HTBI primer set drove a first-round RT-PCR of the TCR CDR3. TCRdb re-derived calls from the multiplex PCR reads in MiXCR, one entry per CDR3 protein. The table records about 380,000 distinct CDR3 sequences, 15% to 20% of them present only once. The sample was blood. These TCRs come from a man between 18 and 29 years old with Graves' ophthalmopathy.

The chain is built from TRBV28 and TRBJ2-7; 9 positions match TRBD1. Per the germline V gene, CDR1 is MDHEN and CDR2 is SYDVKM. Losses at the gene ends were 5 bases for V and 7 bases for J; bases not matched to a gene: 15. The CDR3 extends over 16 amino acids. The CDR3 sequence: CASSRPGTGPRDEQYF. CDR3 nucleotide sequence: TGTGCCAGCAGTCGCCCCGGGACAGGGCCAAGGGATGAGCAGTACTTC.

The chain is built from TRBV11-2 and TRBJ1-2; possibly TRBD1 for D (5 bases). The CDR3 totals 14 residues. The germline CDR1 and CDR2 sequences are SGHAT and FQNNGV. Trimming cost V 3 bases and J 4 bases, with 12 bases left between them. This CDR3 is CASSFLEGLYGYTF. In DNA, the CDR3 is TGTGCCAGCAGCTTTTTGGAGGGGCTCTATGGCTACACCTTC.

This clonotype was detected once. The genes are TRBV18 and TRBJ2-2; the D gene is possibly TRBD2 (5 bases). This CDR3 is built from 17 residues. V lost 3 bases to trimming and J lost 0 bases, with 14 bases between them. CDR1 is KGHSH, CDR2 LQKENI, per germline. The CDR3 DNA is TGTGCCAGCTCACCGCAGAATAGCGCAGCGAACACCGGGGAGCTGTTTTTT. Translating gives CASSPQNSAANTGELFF.

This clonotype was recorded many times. CDR3 coding DNA: TGTGCCAGCAGTCCCGGGACAGATCTGAGGACAGATACGCAGTATTTT. It is translated as CASSPGTDLRTDTQYF. The V gene is TRBV28, the J gene TRBJ2-3; 7 bases line up with TRBD1. V lost 5 bases, J lost 3 bases, and 11 bases stayed unmatched. Germline CDR1 is MDHEN and CDR2 is SYDVKM. The CDR3 is made up of 16 amino acids.

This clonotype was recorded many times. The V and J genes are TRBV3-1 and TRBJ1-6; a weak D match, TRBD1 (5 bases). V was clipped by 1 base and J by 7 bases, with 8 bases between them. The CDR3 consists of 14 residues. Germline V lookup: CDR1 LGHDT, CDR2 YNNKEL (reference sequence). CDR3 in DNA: TGTGCCAGCAGCCAAGTGGGGGAAAATTCACCCCTCCACTTT. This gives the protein CASSQVGENSPLHF.

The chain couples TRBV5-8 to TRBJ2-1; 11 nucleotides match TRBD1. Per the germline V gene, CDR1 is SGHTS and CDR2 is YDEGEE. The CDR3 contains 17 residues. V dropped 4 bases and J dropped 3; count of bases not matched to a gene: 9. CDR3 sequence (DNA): TGTGCCAGCAGCCATCCTAGGGACAGGGGGGACTACAATGAGCAGTTCTTC. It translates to CASSHPRDRGDYNEQFF. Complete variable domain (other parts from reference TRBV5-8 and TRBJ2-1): EAGVTQSPTHLIKTRGQQATLRCSPISGHTSVYWYQQALGLGLQFLLWYDEGEERNRGNFPPRFSGRQFPNYSSELNVNALELEDSALYLCASSHPRDRGDYNEQFFGPGTRLTVL.

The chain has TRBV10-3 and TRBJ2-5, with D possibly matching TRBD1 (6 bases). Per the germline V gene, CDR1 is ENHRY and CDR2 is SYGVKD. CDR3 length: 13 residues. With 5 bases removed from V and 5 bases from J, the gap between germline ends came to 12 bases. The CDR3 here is CAISLQGMETQYF. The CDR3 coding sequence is TGTGCCATCAGTCTTCAGGGGATGGAGACCCAGTACTTC.

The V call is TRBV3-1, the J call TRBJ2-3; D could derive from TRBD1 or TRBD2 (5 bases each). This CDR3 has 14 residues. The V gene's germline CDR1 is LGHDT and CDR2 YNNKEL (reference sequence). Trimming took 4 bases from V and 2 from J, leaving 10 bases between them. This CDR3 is CASSRDRHTDTQYF. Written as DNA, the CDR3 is TGTGCCAGCAGCCGGGACCGTCACACAGATACGCAGTATTTT.

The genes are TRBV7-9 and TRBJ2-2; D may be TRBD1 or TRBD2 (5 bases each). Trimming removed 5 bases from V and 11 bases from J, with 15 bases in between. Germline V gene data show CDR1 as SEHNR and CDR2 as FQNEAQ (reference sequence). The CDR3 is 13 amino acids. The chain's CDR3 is CASSERTYPELFF. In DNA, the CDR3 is TGTGCCAGCAGCGAGCGGACATACCCTGAGCTGTTTTTT.

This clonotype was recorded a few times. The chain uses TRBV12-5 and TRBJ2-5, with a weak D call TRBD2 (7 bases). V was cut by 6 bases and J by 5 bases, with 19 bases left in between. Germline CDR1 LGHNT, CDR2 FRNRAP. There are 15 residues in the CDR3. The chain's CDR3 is CASGEGGHSRETQYF. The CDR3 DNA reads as TGTGCTAGTGGGGAGGGGGGGCACTCCAGGGAGACCCAGTACTTC.

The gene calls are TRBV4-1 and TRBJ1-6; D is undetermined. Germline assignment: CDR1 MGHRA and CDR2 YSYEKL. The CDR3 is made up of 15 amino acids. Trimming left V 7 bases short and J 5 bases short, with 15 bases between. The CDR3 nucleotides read TGCGCCAGCACCCAGAGGGCGATGAATAATTCACCCCTCCACTTT. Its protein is CASTQRAMNNSPLHF.

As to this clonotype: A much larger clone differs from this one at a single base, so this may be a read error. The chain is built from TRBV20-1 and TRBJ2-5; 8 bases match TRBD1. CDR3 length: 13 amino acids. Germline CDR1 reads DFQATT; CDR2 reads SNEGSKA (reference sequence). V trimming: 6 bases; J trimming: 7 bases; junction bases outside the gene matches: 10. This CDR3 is CSARGPGLGTQYF. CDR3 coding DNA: TGCAGTGCCAGGGGGCCAGGGTTGGGGACCCAGTACTTC.